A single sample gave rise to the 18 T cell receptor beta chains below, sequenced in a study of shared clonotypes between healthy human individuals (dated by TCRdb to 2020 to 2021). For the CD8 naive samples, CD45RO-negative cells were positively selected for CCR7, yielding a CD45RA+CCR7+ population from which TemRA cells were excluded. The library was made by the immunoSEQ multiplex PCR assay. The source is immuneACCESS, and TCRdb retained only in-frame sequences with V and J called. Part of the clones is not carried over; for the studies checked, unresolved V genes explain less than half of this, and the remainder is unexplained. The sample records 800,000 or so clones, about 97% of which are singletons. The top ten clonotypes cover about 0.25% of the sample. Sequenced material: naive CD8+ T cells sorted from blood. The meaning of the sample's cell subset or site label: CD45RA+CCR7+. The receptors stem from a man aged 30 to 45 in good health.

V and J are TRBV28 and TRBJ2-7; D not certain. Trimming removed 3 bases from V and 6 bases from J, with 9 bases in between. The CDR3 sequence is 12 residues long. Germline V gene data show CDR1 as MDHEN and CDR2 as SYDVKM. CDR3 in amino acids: CASSLGATEQYF. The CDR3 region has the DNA TGTGCCAGCAGTTTGGGTGCTACCGAGCAGTACTTC. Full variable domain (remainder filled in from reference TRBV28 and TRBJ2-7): DVKVTQSSRYLVKRTGEKVFLECVQDMDHENMFWYRQDPGLGLRLIYFSYDVKMKEKGDIPEGYSVSREKKERFSLILESASTNQTSMYLCASSLGATEQYFGPGTRLTVT.

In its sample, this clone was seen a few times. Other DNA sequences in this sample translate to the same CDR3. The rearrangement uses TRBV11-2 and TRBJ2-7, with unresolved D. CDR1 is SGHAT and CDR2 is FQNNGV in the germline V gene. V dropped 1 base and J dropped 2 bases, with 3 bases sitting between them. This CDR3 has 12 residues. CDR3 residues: CASSLVTYEQYF. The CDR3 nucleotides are TGTGCCAGCAGCTTAGTAACCTACGAGCAGTACTTC.

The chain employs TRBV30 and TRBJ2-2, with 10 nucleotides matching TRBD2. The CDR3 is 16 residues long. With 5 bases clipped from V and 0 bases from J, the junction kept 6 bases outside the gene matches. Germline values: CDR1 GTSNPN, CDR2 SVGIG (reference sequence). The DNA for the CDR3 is TGTGCCTGGGGAGGACTAGCGGTCCCGAACACCGGGGAGCTGTTTTTT. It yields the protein CAWGGLAVPNTGELFF. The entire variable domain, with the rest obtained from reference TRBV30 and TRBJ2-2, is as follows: SQTIHQWPATLVQPVGSPLSLECTVEGTSNPNLYWYRQAAGRGLQLLFYSVGIGQISSEVPQNLSASRPQDRQFILSSKKLLLSDSGFYLCAWGGLAVPNTGELFFGEGSRLTVL.

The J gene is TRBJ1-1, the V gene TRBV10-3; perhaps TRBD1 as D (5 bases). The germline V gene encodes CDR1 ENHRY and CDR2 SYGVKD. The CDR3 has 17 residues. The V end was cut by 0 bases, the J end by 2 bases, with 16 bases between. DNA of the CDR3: TGTGCCATCAGTGAGTCTGGGGGTGTCTCCCTAAACACTGAAGCTTTCTTT. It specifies CAISESGGVSLNTEAFF.

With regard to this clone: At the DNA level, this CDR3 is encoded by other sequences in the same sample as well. CDR3 bases: TGTGCCAGCAGCTTAGGCCAAGGGGGCTACGAGCAGTACTTC. This encodes CASSLGQGGYEQYF. The rearrangement joins TRBV13 to TRBJ2-7, with D possibly being TRBD1 (6 bases). Germline CDR1 reads PRHDT; CDR2 reads FYEKMQ (reference sequence). Trimming stripped 0 bases from V and 3 bases from J, with 9 bases between. This CDR3 has 14 amino acids.

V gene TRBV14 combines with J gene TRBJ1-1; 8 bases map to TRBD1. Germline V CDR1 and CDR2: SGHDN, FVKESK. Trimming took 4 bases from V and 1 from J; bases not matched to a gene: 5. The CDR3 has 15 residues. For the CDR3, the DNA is TGTGCCAGCAGCCCGACAGGGGAACCGAACACTGAAGCTTTCTTT. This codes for CASSPTGEPNTEAFF.

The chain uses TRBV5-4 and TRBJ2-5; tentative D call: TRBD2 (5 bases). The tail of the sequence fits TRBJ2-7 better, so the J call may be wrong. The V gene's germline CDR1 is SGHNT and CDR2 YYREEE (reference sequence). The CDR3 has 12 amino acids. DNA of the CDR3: TGTGCCAGCAGCTTCGACTACTACGAGCAGTACTTC. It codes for CASSFDYYEQYF.

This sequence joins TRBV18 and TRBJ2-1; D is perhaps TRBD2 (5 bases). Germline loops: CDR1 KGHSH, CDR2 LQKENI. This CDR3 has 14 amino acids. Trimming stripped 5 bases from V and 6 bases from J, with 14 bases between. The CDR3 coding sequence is TGTGCCAGCTCAACTAGATCTCTACTCAATGAGCAGTTCTTC. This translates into CASSTRSLLNEQFF.

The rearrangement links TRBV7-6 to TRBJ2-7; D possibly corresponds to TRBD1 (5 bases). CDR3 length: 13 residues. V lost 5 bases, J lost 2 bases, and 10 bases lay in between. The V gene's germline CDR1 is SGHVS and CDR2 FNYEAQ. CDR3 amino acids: CASSAGQTYEQYF. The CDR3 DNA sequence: TGTGCCAGCAGCGCAGGACAAACCTACGAGCAGTACTTC.

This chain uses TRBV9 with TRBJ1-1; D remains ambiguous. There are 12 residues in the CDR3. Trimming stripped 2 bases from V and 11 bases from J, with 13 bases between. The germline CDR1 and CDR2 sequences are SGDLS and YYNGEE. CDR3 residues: CASSVPGGSAFF. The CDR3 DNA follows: TGTGCCAGCAGCGTCCCAGGAGGTAGCGCTTTCTTT.

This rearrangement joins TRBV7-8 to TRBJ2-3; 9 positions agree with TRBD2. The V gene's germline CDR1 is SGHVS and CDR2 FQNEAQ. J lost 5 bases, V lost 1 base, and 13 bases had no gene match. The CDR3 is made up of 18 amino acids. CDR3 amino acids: CASSLDGLASGDKDTQYF. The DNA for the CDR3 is TGTGCCAGCAGCTTAGACGGGCTGGCTAGCGGGGACAAAGATACGCAGTATTTT.

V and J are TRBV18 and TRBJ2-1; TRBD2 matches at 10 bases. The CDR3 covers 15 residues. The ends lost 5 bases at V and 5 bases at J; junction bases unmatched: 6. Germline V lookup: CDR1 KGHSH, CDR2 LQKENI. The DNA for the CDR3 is TGTGCCAGCTCAACTATAGCGGGAGGCGACAATGAGCAGTTCTTC. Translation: CASSTIAGGDNEQFF.

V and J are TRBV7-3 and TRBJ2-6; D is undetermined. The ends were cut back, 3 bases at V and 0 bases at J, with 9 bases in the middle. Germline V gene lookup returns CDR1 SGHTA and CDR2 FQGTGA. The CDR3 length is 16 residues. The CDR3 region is CASSFPTVSGANVLTF. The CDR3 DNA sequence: TGTGCCAGCAGCTTTCCCACTGTCTCTGGGGCCAACGTCCTGACTTTC.

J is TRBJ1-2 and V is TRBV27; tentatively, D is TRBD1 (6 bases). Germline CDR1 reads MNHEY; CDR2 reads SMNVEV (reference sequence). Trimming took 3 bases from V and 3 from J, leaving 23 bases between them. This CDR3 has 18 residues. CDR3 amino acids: CASSLIRDRLGGDYGYTF. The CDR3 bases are TGTGCCAGCAGTTTGATCCGGGACCGCTTAGGGGGTGACTATGGCTACACCTTC.

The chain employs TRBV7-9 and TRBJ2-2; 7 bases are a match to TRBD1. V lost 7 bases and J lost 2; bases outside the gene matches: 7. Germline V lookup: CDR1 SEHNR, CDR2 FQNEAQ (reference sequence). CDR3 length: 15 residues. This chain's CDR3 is CASTHRDRNTGELFF. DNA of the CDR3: TGTGCCAGCACCCACCGGGACAGAAACACCGGGGAGCTGTTTTTT. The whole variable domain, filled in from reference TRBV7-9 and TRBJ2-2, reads DTGVSQNPRHKITKRGQNVTFRCDPISEHNRLYWYRQTLGQGPEFLTYFQNEAQLEKSRLLSDRFSAERPKGSFSTLEIQRTEQGDSAMYLCASTHRDRNTGELFFGEGSRLTVL.

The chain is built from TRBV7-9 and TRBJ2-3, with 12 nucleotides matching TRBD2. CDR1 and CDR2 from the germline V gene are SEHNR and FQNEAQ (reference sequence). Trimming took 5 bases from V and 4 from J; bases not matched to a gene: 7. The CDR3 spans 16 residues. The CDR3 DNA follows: TGTGCCAGCAGCGTACTAGCGGGAGGAATAGCAGATACGCAGTATTTT. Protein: CASSVLAGGIADTQYF.

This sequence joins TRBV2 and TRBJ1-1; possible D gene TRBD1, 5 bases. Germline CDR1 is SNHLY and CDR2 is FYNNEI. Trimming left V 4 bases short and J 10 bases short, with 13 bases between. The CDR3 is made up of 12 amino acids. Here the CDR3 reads CASSGDPFGAFF. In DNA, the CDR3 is TGTGCCAGCAGTGGGGACCCGTTTGGAGCTTTCTTT. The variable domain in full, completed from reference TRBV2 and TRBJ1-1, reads EPEVTQTPSHQVTQMGQEVILRCVPISNHLYFYWYRQILGQKVEFLVSFYNNEISEKSEIFDDQFSVERPDGSNFTLKIRSTKLEDSAMYFCASSGDPFGAFFGQGTRLTVV.

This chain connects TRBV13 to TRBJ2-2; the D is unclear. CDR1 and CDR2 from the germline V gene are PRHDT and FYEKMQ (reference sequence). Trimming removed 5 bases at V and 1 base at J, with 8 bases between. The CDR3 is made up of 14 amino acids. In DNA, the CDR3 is TGTGCCAGCAGCAGAGAGGAGAACACCGGGGAGCTGTTTTTT. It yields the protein CASSREENTGELFF. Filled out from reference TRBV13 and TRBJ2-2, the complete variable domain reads AAGVIQSPRHLIKEKRETATLKCYPIPRHDTVYWYQQGPGQDPQFLISFYEKMQSDKGSIPDRFSAQQFSDYHSELNMSSLELGDSALYFCASSREENTGELFFGEGSRLTVL.